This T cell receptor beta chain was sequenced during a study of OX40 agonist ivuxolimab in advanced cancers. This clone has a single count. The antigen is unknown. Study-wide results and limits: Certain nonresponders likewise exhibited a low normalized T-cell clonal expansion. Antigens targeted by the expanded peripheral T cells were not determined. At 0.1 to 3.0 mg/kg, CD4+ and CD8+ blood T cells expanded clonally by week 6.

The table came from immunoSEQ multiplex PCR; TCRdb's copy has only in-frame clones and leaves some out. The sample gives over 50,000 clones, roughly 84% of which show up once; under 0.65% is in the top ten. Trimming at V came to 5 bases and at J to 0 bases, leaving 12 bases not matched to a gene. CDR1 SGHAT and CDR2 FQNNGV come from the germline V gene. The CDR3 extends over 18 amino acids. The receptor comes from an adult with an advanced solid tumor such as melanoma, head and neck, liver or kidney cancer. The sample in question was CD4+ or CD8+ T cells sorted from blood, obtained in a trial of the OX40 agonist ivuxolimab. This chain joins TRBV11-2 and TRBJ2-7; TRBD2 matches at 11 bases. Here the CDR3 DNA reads TGTGCCAGCAGCCCCCGTAGCGGGAGGGCCGAAAGCTCCTACGAGCAGTACTTC. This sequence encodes CASSPRSGRAESSYEQYF.